This paragraph reports one T cell receptor (beta chain). The data were obtained in a study of T cell changes during pregnancy in multiple sclerosis. Clones were read by immunoSEQ multiplex PCR, and TCRdb kept only the in-frame ones, dropping some. This table holds about 67,000 clones, around 92% found once. This clonotype was sampled from a female donor with multiple sclerosis, enrolled in a pregnancy study. The sequences come from peripheral blood, collected after pregnancy.

DNA of the CDR3: TGTGCCAGCAGTTCCTCAGGACAAATTTCTGGGGCCAACGTCCTGACTTTC. Translated, it gives CASSSSGQISGANVLTF. The rearrangement links TRBV27 to TRBJ2-6; D may be TRBD1 (5 bases). The CDR3 is 17 amino acids. V lost 4 bases and J lost 1, with 14 bases in between. CDR1 and CDR2 from the germline V gene are MNHEY and SMNVEV (reference sequence).